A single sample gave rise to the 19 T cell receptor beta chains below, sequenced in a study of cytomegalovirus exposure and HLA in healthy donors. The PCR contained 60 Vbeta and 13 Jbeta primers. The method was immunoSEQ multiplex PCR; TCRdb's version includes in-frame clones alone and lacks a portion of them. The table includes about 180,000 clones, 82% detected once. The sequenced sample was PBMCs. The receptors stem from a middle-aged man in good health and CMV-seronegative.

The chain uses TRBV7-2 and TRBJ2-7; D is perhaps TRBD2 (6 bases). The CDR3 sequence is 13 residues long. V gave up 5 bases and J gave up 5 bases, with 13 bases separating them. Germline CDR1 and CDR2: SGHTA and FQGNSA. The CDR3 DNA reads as TGTGCCAGCAGCGAACGGGGGACCCACGAGCAGTACTTC. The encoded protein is CASSERGTHEQYF.

CDR3 residues: CASAFDRAVGSGTQYF. CDR3 coding DNA: TGTGCTAGTGCCTTCGACAGGGCTGTAGGCTCGGGGACCCAGTACTTC. The gene calls are TRBV12-5 and TRBJ2-5; 7 bases are a match to TRBD1. The CDR3 contains 16 residues. After removal of 7 bases from V and 7 bases from J, the junction contained 18 bases not matched to a gene. The germline V gene has CDR1 LGHNT and CDR2 FRNRAP.

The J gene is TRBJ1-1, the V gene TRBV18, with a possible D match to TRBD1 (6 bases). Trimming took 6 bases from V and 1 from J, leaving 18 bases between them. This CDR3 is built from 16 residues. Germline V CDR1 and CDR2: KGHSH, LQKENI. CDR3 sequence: CASSRTNRERNTEAFF. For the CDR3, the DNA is TGTGCCAGCTCTCGAACAAACAGGGAAAGGAACACTGAAGCTTTCTTT.

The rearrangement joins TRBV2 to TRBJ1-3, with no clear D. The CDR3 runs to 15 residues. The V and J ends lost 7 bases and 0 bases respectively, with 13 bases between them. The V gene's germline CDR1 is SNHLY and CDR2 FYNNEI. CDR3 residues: CASNPPGISGNTIYF. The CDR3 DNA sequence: TGTGCCAGCAACCCACCCGGGATCTCTGGAAACACCATATATTTT.

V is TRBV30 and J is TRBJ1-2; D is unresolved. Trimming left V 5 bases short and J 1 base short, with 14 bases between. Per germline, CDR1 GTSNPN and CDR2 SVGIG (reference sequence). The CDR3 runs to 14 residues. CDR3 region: CAWGWRNFNYGYTF. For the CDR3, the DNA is TGTGCCTGGGGCTGGCGGAACTTTAACTATGGCTACACCTTC.

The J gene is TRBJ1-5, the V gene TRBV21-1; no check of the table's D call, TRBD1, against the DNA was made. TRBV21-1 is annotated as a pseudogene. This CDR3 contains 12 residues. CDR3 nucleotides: TGCTCCAAGGGGGCCTCGGTTCAGCCCCAGCATTTT. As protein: CSKGASVQPQHF.

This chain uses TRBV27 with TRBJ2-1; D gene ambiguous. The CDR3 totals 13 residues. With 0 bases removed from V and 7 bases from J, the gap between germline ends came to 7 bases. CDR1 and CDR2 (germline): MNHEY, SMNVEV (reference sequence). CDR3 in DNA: TGTGCCAGCAGTTTATCCTCCCTTAATGAGCAGTTCTTC. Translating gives CASSLSSLNEQFF.

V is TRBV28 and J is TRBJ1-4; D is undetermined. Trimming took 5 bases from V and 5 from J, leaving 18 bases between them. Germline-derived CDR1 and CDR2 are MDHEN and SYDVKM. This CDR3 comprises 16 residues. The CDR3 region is CASSDPRGNFNEKLFF. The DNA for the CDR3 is TGTGCCAGCAGTGACCCTCGGGGAAACTTCAATGAAAAACTGTTTTTT.

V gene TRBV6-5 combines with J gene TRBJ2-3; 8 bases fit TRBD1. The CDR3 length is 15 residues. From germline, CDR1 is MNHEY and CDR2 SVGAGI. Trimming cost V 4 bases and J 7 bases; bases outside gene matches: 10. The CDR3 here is CASSLRGQAVNTQYF. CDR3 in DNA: TGTGCCAGCAGTTTGAGGGGACAGGCCGTGAATACGCAGTATTTT.

CDR3: CASSLSIGTANSYEQYF. CDR3 DNA: TGTGCCAGCAGTTTATCGATAGGGACAGCCAATTCCTACGAGCAGTACTTC. The J gene is TRBJ2-7, the V gene TRBV28; 7 nucleotides align to TRBD1. Germline V gene data show CDR1 as MDHEN and CDR2 as SYDVKM. The CDR3 is made up of 17 amino acids. J was trimmed by 1 base and V by 1 base; bases with no gene match: 10.

The CDR3 sequence is CASSQAYSGISNQPQHF. Here the CDR3 DNA reads TGCGCCAGCAGCCAAGCCTATTCGGGAATTAGCAATCAGCCCCAGCATTTT. The genes are TRBV4-3 and TRBJ1-5; D is undetermined. Germline CDR1 reads LGHNA; CDR2 reads YSLEER. This CDR3 spans 17 amino acids. V shed 1 base and J shed 0 bases, with 13 bases lying between them.

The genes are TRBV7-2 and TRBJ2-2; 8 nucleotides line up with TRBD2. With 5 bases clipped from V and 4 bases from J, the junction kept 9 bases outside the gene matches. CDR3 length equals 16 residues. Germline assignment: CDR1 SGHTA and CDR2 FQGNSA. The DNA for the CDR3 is TGTGCCAGCAGCGGTGCGGGGGGTCGGGGCACCGGGGAGCTGTTTTTT. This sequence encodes CASSGAGGRGTGELFF.

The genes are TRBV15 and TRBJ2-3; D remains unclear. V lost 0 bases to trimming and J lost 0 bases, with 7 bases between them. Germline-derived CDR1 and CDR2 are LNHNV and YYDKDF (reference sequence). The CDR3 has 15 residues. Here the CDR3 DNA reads TGTGCCACCAGCAGAGATAGAGGCAGCACAGATACGCAGTATTTT. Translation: CATSRDRGSTDTQYF. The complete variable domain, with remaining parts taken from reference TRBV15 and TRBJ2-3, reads DAMVIQNPRYQVTQFGKPVTLSCSQTLNHNVMYWYQQKSSQAPKLLFHYYDKDFNNEADTPDNFQSRRPNTSFCFLDIRSPGLGDTAMYLCATSRDRGSTDTQYFGPGTRLTVL.

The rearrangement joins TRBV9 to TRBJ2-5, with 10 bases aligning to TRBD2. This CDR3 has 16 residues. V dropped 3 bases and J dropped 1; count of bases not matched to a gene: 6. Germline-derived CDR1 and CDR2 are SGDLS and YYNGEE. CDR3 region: CASSAIAGGAQETQYF. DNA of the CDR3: TGTGCCAGCAGCGCTATAGCGGGGGGCGCCCAAGAGACCCAGTACTTC. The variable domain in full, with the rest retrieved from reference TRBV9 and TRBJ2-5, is DSGVTQTPKHLITATGQRVTLRCSPRSGDLSVYWYQQSLDQGLQFLIQYYNGEERAKGNILERFSAQQFPDLHSELNLSSLELGDSALYFCASSAIAGGAQETQYFGPGTRLLVL.

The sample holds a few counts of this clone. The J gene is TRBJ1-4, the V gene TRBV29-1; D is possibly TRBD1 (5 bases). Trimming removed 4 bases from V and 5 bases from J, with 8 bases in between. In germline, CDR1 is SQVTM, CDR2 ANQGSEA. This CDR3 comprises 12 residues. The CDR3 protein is CSVVAGNEKLFF. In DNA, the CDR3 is TGCAGCGTTGTAGCAGGGAATGAAAAACTGTTTTTT.

The CDR3 loop is CASSQAARAGATDTQYF. As DNA, the CDR3 is TGTGCCAGCTCACAAGCGGCCAGGGCGGGGGCCACAGATACGCAGTATTTT. The chain uses TRBV18 and TRBJ2-3, with a possible D match to TRBD2 (7 bases). The CDR3 totals 17 residues. Germline values: CDR1 KGHSH, CDR2 LQKENI. Trimming took 4 bases from V and 2 from J, leaving 19 bases between them.

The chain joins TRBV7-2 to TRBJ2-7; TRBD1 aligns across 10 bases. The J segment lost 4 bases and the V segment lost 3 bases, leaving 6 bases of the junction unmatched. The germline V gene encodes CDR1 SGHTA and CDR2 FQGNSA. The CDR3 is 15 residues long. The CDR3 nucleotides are TGTGCCAGCAGCTTTGGGACAGGGGATTTATACGAGCAGTACTTC. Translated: CASSFGTGDLYEQYF.

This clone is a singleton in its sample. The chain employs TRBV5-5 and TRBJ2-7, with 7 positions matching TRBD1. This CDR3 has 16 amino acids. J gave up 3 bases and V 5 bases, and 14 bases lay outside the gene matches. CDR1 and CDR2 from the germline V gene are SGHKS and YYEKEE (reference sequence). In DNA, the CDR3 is TGTGCCAGCAGACAATCCCGGGACAGTAATTTCTACGAGCAGTACTTC. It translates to CASRQSRDSNFYEQYF.

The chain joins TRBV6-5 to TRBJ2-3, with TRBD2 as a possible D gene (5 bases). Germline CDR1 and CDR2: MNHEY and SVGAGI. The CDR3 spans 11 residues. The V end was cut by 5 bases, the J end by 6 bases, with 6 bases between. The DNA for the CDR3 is TGTGCCAGCAGTACGGGGGATACGCAGTATTTT. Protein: CASSTGDTQYF.